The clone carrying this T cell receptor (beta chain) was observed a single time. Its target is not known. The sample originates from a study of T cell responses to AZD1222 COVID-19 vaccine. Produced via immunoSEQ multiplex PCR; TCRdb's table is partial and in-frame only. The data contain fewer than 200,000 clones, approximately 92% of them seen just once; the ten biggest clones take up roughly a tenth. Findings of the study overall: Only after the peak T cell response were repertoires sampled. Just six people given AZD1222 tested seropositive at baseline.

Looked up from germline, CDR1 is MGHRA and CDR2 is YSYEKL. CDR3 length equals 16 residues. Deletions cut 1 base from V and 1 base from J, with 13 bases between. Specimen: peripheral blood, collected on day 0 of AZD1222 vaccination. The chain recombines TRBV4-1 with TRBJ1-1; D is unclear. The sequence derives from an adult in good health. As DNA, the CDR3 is TGCGCCAGCAGCCAAGCGTTAGTACAGCCGAACACTGAAGCTTTCTTT. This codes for CASSQALVQPNTEAFF.